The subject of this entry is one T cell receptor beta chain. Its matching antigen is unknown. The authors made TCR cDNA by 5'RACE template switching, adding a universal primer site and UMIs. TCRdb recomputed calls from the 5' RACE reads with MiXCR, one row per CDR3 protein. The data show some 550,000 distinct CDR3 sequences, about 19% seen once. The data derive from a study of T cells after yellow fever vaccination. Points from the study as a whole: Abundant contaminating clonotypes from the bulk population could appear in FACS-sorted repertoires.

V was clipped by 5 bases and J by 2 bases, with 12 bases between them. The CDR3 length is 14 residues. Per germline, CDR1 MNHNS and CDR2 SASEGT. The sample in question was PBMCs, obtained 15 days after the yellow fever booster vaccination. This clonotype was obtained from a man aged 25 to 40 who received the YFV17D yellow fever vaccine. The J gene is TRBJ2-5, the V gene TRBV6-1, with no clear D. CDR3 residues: CASSQRALQETQYF. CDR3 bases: TGTGCCAGCAGTCAACGGGCCTTACAAGAGACCCAGTACTTC.